These 2 T cell receptor beta chains were sequenced from one sample in a study of T cells expressing NK-cell markers. TCRdb processed the 5' RACE reads again and assigns one entry to each CDR3 protein, with no DNA. This sample's table reports 350,000 to 450,000 distinct CDR3 sequences. What was sequenced was blood T cells: a sorted CD56 or NKG2C T cell subset, CD4+ or CD8+ T cells, or bulk PBMC T cells (not recorded which). The receptor set was obtained from a man aged 18 to 69 in good health.

The chain joins TRBV5-5 to TRBJ2-1. The germline gives CDR1 SGHKS, CDR2 YYEKEE (reference sequence). The CDR3 totals 15 residues. CDR3 in amino acids: CASRIGQGSYNEQFF.

J is TRBJ2-7 and V is TRBV23-1; the D gene TCRdb calls, TRBD1, cannot be checked with no DNA. TRBV23-1 is known as an ORF, though its function is uncertain. CDR3 size: 16 residues. The CDR3 protein is CASTTEGQGTNYEQYF.